One sample yielded the 21 T cell receptor beta chains listed below, sequenced in a study of blood T cell repertoires in COVID-19 (dated by TCRdb to 2018 to 2021). Libraries were constructed by the immunoSEQ multiplex PCR assay. The source is immuneACCESS, and TCRdb retained only in-frame sequences with V and J called. Part of the clones is not carried over; for the studies checked, unresolved V genes explain less than half of this, and the remainder is unexplained. The table for this sample lists a few hundred thousand clones; around 81% of them were counted only once. 7% to 8.5% of the sample belongs to the ten largest clones. The sequenced material came from PBMCs or T cells enriched from blood (not recorded which). The source of these receptors is a woman aged 40 to 50 with acute COVID-19.

The chain has TRBV5-5 and TRBJ2-1, with 10 bases identical to TRBD2. CDR1 is SGHKS, CDR2 YYEKEE, per germline (reference sequence). This CDR3 comprises 18 residues. Trimming cost V 5 bases and J 0 bases; bases outside gene matches: 11. CDR3 nucleotides: TGTGCCAGCAGAAACAGCGGGGGGGCCCTTAGCTCCTACAATGAGCAGTTCTTC. Protein sequence: CASRNSGGALSSYNEQFF.

The sample holds one count of this clone. This chain uses TRBV20-1 with TRBJ2-7; 8 bases align to TRBD1. The CDR3 is made up of 14 amino acids. Germline CDR1 is DFQATT and CDR2 is SNEGSKA (reference sequence). Trimming removed 3 bases from V and 5 bases from J; junction bases left unmatched: 9. The CDR3 DNA follows: TGCAGTGCTAGTTCACAGGGGGAATTCAACGAGCAGTACTTC. This sequence encodes CSASSQGEFNEQYF.

This clone has a handful of counts. The V gene is TRBV10-3, the J gene TRBJ1-2; 7 bases are shared with TRBD1. The CDR3 runs to 16 residues. Trimming took 4 bases from V and 6 from J; bases not matched to a gene: 14. Germline CDR1 reads ENHRY; CDR2 reads SYGVKD. The DNA of the CDR3 is TGTGCCATCAGTGGTGGCCCGGGACAGCAAAGGGATGGCTACACCTTC. This encodes CAISGGPGQQRDGYTF.

V usage is TRBV9 and J usage is TRBJ2-7; maybe TRBD1 (6 bases). The CDR3 is 13 amino acids. V was shortened by 4 bases and J by 5 bases, with 13 bases between the two germline ends. From germline, CDR1 is SGDLS and CDR2 YYNGEE. The CDR3 region is CASSYRVWDEQYF. The DNA of the CDR3 is TGTGCCAGCAGCTACAGGGTTTGGGACGAGCAGTACTTC. Drawing the rest from reference TRBV9 and TRBJ2-7, the complete variable domain is DSGVTQTPKHLITATGQRVTLRCSPRSGDLSVYWYQQSLDQGLQFLIQYYNGEERAKGNILERFSAQQFPDLHSELNLSSLELGDSALYFCASSYRVWDEQYFGPGTRLTVT.

The genes are TRBV7-9 and TRBJ1-5; 7 nucleotides agree with TRBD1. This CDR3 comprises 14 residues. CDR1 SEHNR and CDR2 FQNEAQ come from the germline V gene (reference sequence). The V and J ends lost 5 bases and 7 bases, in that order; junction bases with no gene match: 8. The CDR3, as DNA: TGTGCCAGCAGCGAGACAGGGCCGGGACAGCCCCAGCATTTT. Protein sequence: CASSETGPGQPQHF.

The chain employs TRBV6-4 and TRBJ1-6, with 9 bases identical to TRBD1. Germline values: CDR1 MRHNA, CDR2 SNTAGT. After removal of 3 bases from V and 6 bases from J, the junction contained 0 bases not matched to a gene. The CDR3 is 14 amino acids. The CDR3, as DNA: TGTGCCAGCAGTGAGGGACAGGGTAATTCACCCCTCCACTTT. It is translated as CASSEGQGNSPLHF.

The chain recombines TRBV28 with TRBJ1-5; no clear D. Germline V gives CDR1 MDHEN, CDR2 SYDVKM. V was pared by 8 bases and J by 4 bases, with 15 bases between. The CDR3 loop spans 14 amino acids. In nucleotides, the CDR3 is TGTGCCAGCTGGAATCTCGGAGGGAATCAGCCCCAGCATTTT. Translating gives CASWNLGGNQPQHF.

The CDR3 sequence: CASLGQGINEQFF. The CDR3 bases are TGTGCCTCACTGGGACAGGGGATTAATGAGCAGTTCTTC. The rearrangement links TRBV30 to TRBJ2-1, with TRBD1 identical over 10 bases. Unmatched junction bases numbered 7, after V lost 7 bases and J lost 7 bases. Germline V lookup: CDR1 GTSNPN, CDR2 SVGIG (reference sequence). The CDR3 contains 13 residues.

The CDR3 nucleotides are TGTGCCAGTCGATTGACCGGGACAGGGACCTACGAGCAGTACTTC. This codes for CASRLTGTGTYEQYF. V and J are TRBV19 and TRBJ2-7, with 9 bases aligning to TRBD1. The CDR3 is made up of 15 amino acids. Looked up from germline, CDR1 is LNHDA and CDR2 is SQIVND (reference sequence). The J segment lost 2 bases and the V segment lost 8 bases, leaving 10 bases of the junction unmatched.

This clone has just a few counts. The chain joins TRBV29-1 to TRBJ1-2; D may be TRBD1 (6 bases). The CDR3 is 13 amino acids. The V end lost 3 bases, the J end lost 6 bases, and 14 bases lay between the germline ends. Per germline, CDR1 SQVTM and CDR2 ANQGSEA. CDR3 bases: TGCAGCGTTGACTTGGGGGCGCCGGATGGCTACACCTTC. Residues: CSVDLGAPDGYTF.

The CDR3 DNA is TGTGCCAGCAGTGGACTCCGGTATGGCTACACCTTC. Its translation: CASSGLRYGYTF. This chain links TRBV25-1 with TRBJ1-2; D is ambiguous. Germline CDR1 MGHDK, CDR2 SYGVNS. This CDR3 comprises 12 residues. Trimming took off 4 bases at V and 5 bases at J, with 8 bases between the two ends.

V and J are TRBV28 and TRBJ1-1; D ambiguous. This CDR3 is built from 14 residues. Between the trimmed V and J ends, which lost 2 bases and 4 bases, there was a span of 11 bases. Per the germline V gene, CDR1 is MDHEN and CDR2 is SYDVKM. The chain's CDR3 is CASSLDRVGTEAFF. The CDR3 DNA follows: TGTGCCAGCAGTTTAGATCGGGTTGGCACTGAAGCTTTCTTT.

The chain uses TRBV20-1 and TRBJ2-3, with a weak D call TRBD2 (7 bases). Trimming pared 3 bases from V and 3 bases from J, leaving 13 bases between. Germline V gene data show CDR1 as DFQATT and CDR2 as SNEGSKA (reference sequence). CDR3 length equals 14 residues. The CDR3 DNA is TGCAGTGCTAGTTTGGGGGGGCCGACAGATACGCAGTATTTT. Protein sequence: CSASLGGPTDTQYF.

This clone was observed a handful of times. The V gene is TRBV29-1, the J gene TRBJ2-4; the match to TRBD1 covers 9 bases. Germline V CDR1 and CDR2: SQVTM, ANQGSEA. The CDR3 totals 13 residues. V was pared by 5 bases and J by 9 bases, with 8 bases of the junction left unmatched. The chain's CDR3 is CSVSRDREGIQYF. As DNA, the CDR3 is TGCAGCGTTTCCCGGGACAGGGAGGGCATTCAGTACTTC. Variable domain in full (rest from reference TRBV29-1 and TRBJ2-4): SAVISQKPSRDICQRGTSLTIQCQVDSQVTMMFWYRQQPGQSLTLIATANQGSEATYESGFVIDKFPISRPNLTFSTLTVSNMSPEDSSIYLCSVSRDREGIQYFGAGTRLSVL.

This chain connects TRBV28 to TRBJ2-5; TRBD2 agrees at 11 bases. Per the germline V gene, CDR1 is MDHEN and CDR2 is SYDVKM. This CDR3 region has 19 residues. Unmatched junction bases numbered 20, after V lost 6 bases and J lost 5 bases. The CDR3 reads CASSTGGQFSGGAEETQYF. The CDR3 coding sequence is TGTGCCAGCAGCACAGGGGGACAGTTTAGCGGGGGGGCCGAGGAGACCCAGTACTTC. Drawing the rest from reference TRBV28 and TRBJ2-5, the complete variable domain is DVKVTQSSRYLVKRTGEKVFLECVQDMDHENMFWYRQDPGLGLRLIYFSYDVKMKEKGDIPEGYSVSREKKERFSLILESASTNQTSMYLCASSTGGQFSGGAEETQYFGPGTRLLVL.

This clone was found once. The chain joins TRBV6-5 to TRBJ1-1; tentatively, D is TRBD1 (6 bases). CDR1 MNHEY and CDR2 SVGAGI come from the germline V gene. Trimming took 0 bases from V and 11 from J, leaving 16 bases between them. The CDR3 totals 14 residues. The CDR3 DNA is TGTGCCAGCAGTTACTCGGTGGAGAGAGGACAGGCTTTCTTT. Amino acid sequence: CASSYSVERGQAFF.

J is TRBJ1-4 and V is TRBV28, with unresolved D. The CDR3 runs to 16 residues. Trimming removed 3 bases from V and 0 bases from J, with 11 bases in between. Germline-derived CDR1 and CDR2 are MDHEN and SYDVKM. As DNA, the CDR3 is TGTGCCAGCAGTTTCCCAGCGAGTTCAACTAATGAAAAACTGTTTTTT. Protein: CASSFPASSTNEKLFF.

This chain links TRBV27 with TRBJ2-5, with D possibly matching TRBD1 (6 bases). CDR1 MNHEY and CDR2 SMNVEV come from the germline V gene (reference sequence). Trimming removed 3 bases from V and 2 bases from J, with 16 bases in between. The CDR3 is made up of 16 amino acids. The CDR3 reads CASSFGQSNIQETQYF. The CDR3, as DNA: TGTGCCAGCAGTTTTGGACAGTCTAATATTCAAGAGACCCAGTACTTC.

The V call is TRBV12-3 or TRBV12-4, the J call TRBJ2-7; a weak D match, TRBD2 (5 bases). V dropped 6 bases and J dropped 6 bases, with 9 bases sitting between them. The length of the CDR3 is 11 residues. This CDR3 reads CASSRGPEQYF. CDR3 nucleotides: TGTGCCAGCAGCCGAGGGCCCGAGCAGTACTTC.

The rearrangement joins TRBV7-2 to TRBJ1-6; 7 bases fit TRBD1. The length of the CDR3 is 15 residues. Germline lookup yields CDR1 SGHTA and CDR2 FQGNSA. With 1 base clipped from V and 9 bases from J, the junction kept 6 bases outside the gene matches. The CDR3 sequence: CASSLDGQVFSPLHF. The DNA of the CDR3 is TGTGCCAGCAGCTTAGATGGACAGGTGTTTTCACCCCTCCACTTT. Full variable domain (rest looked up from reference TRBV7-2 and TRBJ1-6): GAGVSQSPSNKVTEKGKDVELRCDPISGHTALYWYRQSLGQGLEFLIYFQGNSAPDKSGLPSDRFSAERTGGSVSTLTIQRTQQEDSAVYLCASSLDGQVFSPLHFGNGTRLTVT.

This clone was seen only a few times. The chain joins TRBV28 to TRBJ1-5; D call uncertain. V was clipped by 6 bases and J by 1 base, with 7 bases between them. The CDR3 extends over 13 amino acids. CDR1 is MDHEN, CDR2 SYDVKM, per germline. CDR3 nucleotides: TGTGCCAGCAGCCGGGTAAGCAATCAGCCCCAGCATTTT. Translation gives CASSRVSNQPQHF.